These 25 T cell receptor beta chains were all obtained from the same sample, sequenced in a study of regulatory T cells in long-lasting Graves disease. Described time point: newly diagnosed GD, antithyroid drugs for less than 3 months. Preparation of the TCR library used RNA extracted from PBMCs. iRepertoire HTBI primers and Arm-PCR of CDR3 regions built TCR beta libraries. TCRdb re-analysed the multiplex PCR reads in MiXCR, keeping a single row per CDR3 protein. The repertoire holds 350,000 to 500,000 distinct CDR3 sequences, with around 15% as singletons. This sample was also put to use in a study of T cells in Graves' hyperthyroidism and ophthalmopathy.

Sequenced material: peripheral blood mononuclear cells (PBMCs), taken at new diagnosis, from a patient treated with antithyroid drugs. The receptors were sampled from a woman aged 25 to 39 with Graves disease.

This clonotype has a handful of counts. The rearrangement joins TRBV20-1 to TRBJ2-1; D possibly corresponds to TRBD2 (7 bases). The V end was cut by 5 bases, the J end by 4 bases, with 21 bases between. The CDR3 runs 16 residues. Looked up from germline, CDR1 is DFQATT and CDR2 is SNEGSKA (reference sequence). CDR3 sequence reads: CSARGLLGGPYNEQFF. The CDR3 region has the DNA TGCAGTGCTCGCGGGTTGCTCGGGGGGCCTTACAATGAGCAGTTCTTC.

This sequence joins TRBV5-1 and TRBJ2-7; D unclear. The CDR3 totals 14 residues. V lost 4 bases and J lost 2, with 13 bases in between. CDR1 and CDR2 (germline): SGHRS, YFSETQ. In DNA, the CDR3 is TGCGCCAGCAGCGACACCGGGTCAACCTACGAGCAGTACTTC. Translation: CASSDTGSTYEQYF.

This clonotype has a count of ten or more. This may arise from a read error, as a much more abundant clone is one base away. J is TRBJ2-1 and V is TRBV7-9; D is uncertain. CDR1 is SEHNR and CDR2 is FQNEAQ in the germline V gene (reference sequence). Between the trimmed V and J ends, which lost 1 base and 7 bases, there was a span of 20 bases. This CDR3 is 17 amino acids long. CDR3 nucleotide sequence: TGTGCCAGCAGCTTAGAAGGGTTCAGCCTGAGTCCTAATGAGCAGTTCTTC. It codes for CASSLEGFSLSPNEQFF. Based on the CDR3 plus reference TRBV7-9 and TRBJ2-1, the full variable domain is DTGVSQNPRHKITKRGQNVTFRCDPISEHNRLYWYRQTLGQGPEFLTYFQNEAQLEKSRLLSDRFSAERPKGSFSTLEIQRTEQGDSAMYLCASSLEGFSLSPNEQFFGPGTRLTVL.

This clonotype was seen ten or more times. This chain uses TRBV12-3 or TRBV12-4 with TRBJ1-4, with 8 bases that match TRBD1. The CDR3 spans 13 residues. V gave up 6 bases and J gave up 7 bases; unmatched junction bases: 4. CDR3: CASSVDRGEKLFF. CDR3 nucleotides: TGTGCCAGCAGCGTTGACAGGGGTGAAAAACTGTTTTTT.

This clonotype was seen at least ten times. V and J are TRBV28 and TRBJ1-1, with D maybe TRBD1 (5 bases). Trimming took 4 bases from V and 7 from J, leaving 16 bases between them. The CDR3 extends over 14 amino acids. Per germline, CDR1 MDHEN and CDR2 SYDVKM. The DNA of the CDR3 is TGTGCCAGCAGTTCCACGACAGTTTTAAGTGAAGCTTTCTTT. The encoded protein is CASSSTTVLSEAFF.

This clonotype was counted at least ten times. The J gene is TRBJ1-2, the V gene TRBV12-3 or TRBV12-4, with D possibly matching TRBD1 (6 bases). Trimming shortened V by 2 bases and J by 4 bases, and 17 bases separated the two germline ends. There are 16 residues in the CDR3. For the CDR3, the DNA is TGTGCCAGCAGTTTAACAGAGGGGGGGGGCGGCTATGGCTACACCTTC. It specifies CASSLTEGGGGYGYTF.

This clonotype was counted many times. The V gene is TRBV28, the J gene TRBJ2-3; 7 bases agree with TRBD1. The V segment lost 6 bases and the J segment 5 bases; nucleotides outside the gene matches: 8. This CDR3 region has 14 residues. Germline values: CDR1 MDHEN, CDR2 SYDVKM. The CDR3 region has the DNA TGTGCCAGCAGGTCCGGGACAGTCGTAGATACGCAGTATTTT. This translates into CASRSGTVVDTQYF.

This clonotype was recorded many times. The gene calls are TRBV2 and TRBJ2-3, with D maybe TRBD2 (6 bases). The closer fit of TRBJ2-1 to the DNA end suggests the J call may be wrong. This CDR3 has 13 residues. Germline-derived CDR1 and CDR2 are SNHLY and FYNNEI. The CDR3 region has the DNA TGTGCCAGCGAACGGGAGAGAGGCAATGAGCAGTTCTTC. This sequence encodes CASERERGNEQFF.

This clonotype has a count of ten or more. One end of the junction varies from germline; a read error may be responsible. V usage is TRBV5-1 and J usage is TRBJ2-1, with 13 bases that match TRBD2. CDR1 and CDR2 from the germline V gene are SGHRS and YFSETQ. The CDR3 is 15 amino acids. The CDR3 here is CASSLRTSGGNEQFF. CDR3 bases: TGTGCCAGCAGCCTAAGGACTAGCGGGGGCAATGAGCAGTTCTTC.

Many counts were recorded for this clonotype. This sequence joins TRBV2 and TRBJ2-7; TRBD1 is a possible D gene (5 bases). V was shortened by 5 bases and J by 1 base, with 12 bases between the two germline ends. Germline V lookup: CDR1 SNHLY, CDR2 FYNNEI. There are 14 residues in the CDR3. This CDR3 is CASSSGSLSYEQYF. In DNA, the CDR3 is TGTGCCAGCAGTTCAGGGTCCCTGTCCTACGAGCAGTACTTC. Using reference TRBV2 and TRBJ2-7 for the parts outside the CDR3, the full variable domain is EPEVTQTPSHQVTQMGQEVILRCVPISNHLYFYWYRQILGQKVEFLVSFYNNEISEKSEIFDDQFSVERPDGSNFTLKIRSTKLEDSAMYFCASSSGSLSYEQYFGPGTRLTVT.

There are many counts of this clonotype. The CDR3 is CSAFTSGRGETQYF. DNA of the CDR3: TGCAGTGCTTTCACTAGCGGGAGGGGAGAGACCCAGTACTTC. The rearrangement joins TRBV20-1 to TRBJ2-5, with TRBD2 matching over 13 bases. Germline values: CDR1 DFQATT, CDR2 SNEGSKA (reference sequence). Germline trimming cut 5 bases from V and 4 bases from J; bases unmatched to any gene: 4. The CDR3 covers 14 residues.

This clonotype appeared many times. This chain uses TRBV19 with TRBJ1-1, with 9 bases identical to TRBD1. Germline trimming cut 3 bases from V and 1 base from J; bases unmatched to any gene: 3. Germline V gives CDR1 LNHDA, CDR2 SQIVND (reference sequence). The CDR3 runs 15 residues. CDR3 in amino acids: CASSIRTGANTEAFF. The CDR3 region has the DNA TGTGCCAGTAGTATCAGGACAGGGGCGAACACTGAAGCTTTCTTT.

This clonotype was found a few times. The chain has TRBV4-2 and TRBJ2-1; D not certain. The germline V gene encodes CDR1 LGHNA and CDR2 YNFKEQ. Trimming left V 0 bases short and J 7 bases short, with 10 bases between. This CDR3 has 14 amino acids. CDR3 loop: CASSQDGDRNEQFF. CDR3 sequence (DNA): TGTGCCAGCAGCCAAGATGGCGATAGGAATGAGCAGTTCTTC.

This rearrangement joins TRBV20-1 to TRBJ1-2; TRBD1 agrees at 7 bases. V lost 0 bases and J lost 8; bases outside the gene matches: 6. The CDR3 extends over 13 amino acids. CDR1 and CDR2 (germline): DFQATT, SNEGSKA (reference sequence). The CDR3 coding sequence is TGCAGTGCTAGAGATGACAGGGAGAGAGGCTACACCTTC. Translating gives CSARDDRERGYTF.

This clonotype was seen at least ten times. The CDR3 sequence: CARTEGLATHNEQFF. CDR3 coding DNA: TGTGCCAGAACCGAGGGACTAGCGACACACAATGAGCAGTTCTTC. This rearrangement joins TRBV30 to TRBJ2-1, with 10 positions matching TRBD2. This CDR3 has 15 residues. V gave up 8 bases and J gave up 5 bases; unmatched junction bases: 12. CDR1 and CDR2 (germline): GTSNPN, SVGIG (reference sequence).

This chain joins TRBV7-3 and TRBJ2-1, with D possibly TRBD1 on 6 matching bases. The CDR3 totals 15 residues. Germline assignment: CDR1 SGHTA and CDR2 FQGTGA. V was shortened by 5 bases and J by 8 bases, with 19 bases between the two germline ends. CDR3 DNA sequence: TGTGCCAGCAGCCCTAACAGGGAAGTAATCGATGAGCAGTTCTTC. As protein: CASSPNREVIDEQFF.

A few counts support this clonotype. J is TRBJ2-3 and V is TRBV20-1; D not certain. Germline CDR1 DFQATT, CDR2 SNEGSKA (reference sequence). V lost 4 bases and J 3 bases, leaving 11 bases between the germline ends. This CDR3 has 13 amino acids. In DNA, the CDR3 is TGCAGTGCTACGGTGGGAACAACAGATACGCAGTATTTT. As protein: CSATVGTTDTQYF.

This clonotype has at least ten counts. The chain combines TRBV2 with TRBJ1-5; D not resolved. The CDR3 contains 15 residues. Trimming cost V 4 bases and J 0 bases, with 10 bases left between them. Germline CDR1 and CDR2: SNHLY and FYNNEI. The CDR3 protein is CASSVGRVSNQPQHF. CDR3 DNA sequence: TGTGCCAGCAGTGTAGGGAGAGTTAGCAATCAGCCCCAGCATTTT.

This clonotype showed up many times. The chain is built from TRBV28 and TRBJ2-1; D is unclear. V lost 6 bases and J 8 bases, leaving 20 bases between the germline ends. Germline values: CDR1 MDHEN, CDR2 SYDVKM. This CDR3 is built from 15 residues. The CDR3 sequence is CASRSSAHLLDEQFF. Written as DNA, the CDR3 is TGTGCCAGCAGATCGTCGGCGCATCTCTTAGATGAGCAGTTCTTC. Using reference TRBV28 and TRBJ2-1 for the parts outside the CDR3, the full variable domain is DVKVTQSSRYLVKRTGEKVFLECVQDMDHENMFWYRQDPGLGLRLIYFSYDVKMKEKGDIPEGYSVSREKKERFSLILESASTNQTSMYLCASRSSAHLLDEQFFGPGTRLTVL.

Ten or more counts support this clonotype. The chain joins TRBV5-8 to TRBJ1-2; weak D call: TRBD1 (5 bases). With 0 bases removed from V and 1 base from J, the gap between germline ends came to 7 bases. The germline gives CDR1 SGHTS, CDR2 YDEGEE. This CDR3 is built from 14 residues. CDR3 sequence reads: CASSLGQLNYGYTF. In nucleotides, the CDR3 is TGTGCCAGCAGCTTGGGACAGCTTAACTATGGCTACACCTTC.

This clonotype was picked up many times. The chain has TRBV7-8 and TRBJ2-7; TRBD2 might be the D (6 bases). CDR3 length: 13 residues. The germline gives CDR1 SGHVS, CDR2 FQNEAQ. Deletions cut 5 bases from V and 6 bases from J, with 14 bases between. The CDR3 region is CASSPGGVGEQYF. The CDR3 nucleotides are TGTGCCAGCAGCCCTGGCGGGGTAGGCGAGCAGTACTTC.

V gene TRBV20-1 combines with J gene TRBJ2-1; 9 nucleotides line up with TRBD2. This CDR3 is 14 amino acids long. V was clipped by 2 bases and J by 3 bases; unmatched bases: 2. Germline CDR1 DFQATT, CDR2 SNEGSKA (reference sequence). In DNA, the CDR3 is TGCAGTGCTAGATCTAGCGGGGACTACAATGAGCAGTTCTTC. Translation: CSARSSGDYNEQFF.

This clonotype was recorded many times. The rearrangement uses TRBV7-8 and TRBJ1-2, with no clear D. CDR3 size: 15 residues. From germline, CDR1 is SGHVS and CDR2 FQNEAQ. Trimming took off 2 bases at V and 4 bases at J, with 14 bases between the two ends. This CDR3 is CASSLNIREVYGYTF. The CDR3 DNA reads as TGTGCCAGCAGCTTAAATATCCGGGAAGTCTATGGCTACACCTTC.

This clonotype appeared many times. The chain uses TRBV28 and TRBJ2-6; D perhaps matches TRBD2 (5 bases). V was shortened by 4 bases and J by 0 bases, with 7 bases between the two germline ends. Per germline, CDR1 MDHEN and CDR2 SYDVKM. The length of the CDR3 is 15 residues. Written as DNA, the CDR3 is TGTGCCAGCAGTTCCGGGATCTCTGGGGCCAACGTCCTGACTTTC. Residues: CASSSGISGANVLTF.

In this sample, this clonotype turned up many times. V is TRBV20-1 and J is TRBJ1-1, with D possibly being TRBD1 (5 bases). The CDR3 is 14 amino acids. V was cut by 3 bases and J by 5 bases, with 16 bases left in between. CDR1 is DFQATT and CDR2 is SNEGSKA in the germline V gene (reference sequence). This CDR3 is CSASRQGPRTEAFF. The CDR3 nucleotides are TGCAGTGCTAGTAGGCAGGGCCCGAGGACTGAAGCTTTCTTT.